This T cell receptor beta chain was captured in a study of human versus mouse CDR3 diversity and MHC coevolution. General study findings and limits: Among all groups, most of the three human donors showed least clonal inequality.

This CDR3 spans 15 amino acids. V was pared by 3 bases and J by 7 bases, with 12 bases of the junction left unmatched. Germline loops: CDR1 SGHRS, CDR2 YFSETQ. This table comes from immunoSEQ multiplex PCR, and its TCRdb copy is limited to in-frame clones, with some not included. Among about 81,000 clones listed, 93% were seen once. To note about this clone: The antigen remains unidentified.

The gene calls are TRBV5-1 and TRBJ2-7; 8 bases line up with TRBD1. Source material: naive CD4+ T cells from blood. Subset in this sample: CD45RO-negative CD62L-positive naive CD4 T cells. This clonotype was obtained from a person aged 30 to 70 in good health. The CDR3 sequence: CASSSTGALEGEQYF. In DNA, the CDR3 is TGCGCCAGCAGCTCGACAGGGGCCCTTGAAGGAGAGCAGTACTTC.